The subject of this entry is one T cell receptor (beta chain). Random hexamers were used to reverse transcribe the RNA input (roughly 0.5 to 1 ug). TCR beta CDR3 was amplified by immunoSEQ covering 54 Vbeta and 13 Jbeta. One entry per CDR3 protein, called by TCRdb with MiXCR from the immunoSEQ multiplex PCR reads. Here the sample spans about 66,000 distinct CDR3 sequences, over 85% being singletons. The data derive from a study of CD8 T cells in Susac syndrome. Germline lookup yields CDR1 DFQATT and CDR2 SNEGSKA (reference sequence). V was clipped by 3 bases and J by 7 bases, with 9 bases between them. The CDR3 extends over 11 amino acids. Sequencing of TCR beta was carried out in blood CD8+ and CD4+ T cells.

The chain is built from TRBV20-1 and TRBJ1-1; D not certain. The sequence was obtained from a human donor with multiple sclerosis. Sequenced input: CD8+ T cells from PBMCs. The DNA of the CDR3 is TGCAGTGCTAGGGTCTCGGGTGAAGCTTTCTTT. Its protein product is CSARVSGEAFF.